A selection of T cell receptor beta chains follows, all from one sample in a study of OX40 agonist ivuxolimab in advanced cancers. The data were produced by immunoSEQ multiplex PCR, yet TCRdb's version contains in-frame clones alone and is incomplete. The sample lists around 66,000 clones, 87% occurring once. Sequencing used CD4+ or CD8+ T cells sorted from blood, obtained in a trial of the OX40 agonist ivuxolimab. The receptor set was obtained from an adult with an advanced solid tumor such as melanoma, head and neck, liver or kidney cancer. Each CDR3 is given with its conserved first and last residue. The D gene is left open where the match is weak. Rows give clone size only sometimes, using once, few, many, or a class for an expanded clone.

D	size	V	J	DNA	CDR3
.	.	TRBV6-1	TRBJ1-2	TGTGCCAGCAGTGAAGCGGGGGGGGAGTATGGCTACACCTTC	CASSEAGGEYGYTF
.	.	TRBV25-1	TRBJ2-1	TGTGCCAGCAGTGAATCCTGGAGCTCCTACAATGAGCAGTTCTTC	CASSESWSSYNEQFF
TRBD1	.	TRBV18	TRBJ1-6	TGTGCCAGCTCACCAACCGAGGGGGCTCGATCACCCCTCCACTTT	CASSPTEGARSPLHF
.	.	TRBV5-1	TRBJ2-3	TGCGCCAGCAGCTTGAGACTTAGCACAGATACGCAGTATTTT	CASSLRLSTDTQYF
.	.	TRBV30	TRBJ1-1	TGTGCCTGGAGTGTACGGCCGGGGAGCACTGAAGCTTTCTTT	CAWSVRPGSTEAFF
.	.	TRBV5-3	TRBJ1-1	TGTGCCAGAAGCCACCGGACTCCTCAGAACACTGAAGCTTTCTTT	CARSHRTPQNTEAFF
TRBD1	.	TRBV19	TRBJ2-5	TGTGCCAGTAGTATGACCGGGACAGCCTCTCAAGAGACCCAGTACTTC	CASSMTGTASQETQYF
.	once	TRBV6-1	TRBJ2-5	TGTGCCCATTCGGATACACAAGAGACCCAGTACTTC	CAHSDTQETQYF
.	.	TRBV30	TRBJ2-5	TGTGCCTGGAGTCCTGGGGTGCAGGAGACCCAGTACTTC	CAWSPGVQETQYF
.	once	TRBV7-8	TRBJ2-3	TGTGCCAGTTCGAGGGGGGTGGCAGATACGCAGTATTTT	CASSRGVADTQYF
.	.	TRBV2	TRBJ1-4	TGTGCCAGCGAGACAGGAGGTAATGAAAAACTGTTTTTT	CASETGGNEKLFF
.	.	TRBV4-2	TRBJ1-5	TGTGCCAGCAGCCGAGGACGGACTAATCAGCCCCAGCATTTT	CASSRGRTNQPQHF
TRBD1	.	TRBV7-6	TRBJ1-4	TGTGCCAGCAGCTTAGCGGGCAGGGGGCTTGAAAAACTGTTTTTT	CASSLAGRGLEKLFF
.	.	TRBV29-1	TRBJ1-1	TGCAGCGTTGATCAGCCCCGCGACCTTAAAGCTTTCTTT	CSVDQPRDLKAFF
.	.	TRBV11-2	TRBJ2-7	TGTGCCAGCCAGTGGGGGCTTAGCTCCTACGAGCAGTACTTC	CASQWGLSSYEQYF
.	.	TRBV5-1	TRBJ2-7	TGCGCCAGCAACCCGTCGGCGAGCTCCTACGAGCAGTACTTC	CASNPSASSYEQYF
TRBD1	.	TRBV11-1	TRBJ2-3	TGTGCCAGCAGCTCCCCTAACGACAGGGTGTTAGCAGATACGCAGTATTTT	CASSSPNDRVLADTQYF
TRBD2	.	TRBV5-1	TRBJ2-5	TGCGCCAGCAGCTGGGGTAGCGGGGTAGGGGAAGAGACCCAGTACTTC	CASSWGSGVGEETQYF
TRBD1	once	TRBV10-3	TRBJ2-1	TGTGCCATCAGTGAGATGAGACAGGGTCATAATGAGCAGTTCTTC	CAISEMRQGHNEQFF
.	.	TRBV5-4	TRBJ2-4	TGTGCCAGCAGCGAAGCGGTAGCCAAAAACATTCAGTACTTC	CASSEAVAKNIQYF
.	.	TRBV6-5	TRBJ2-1	TGTGCCAGCAGTTACTCGGGCATAGGGCACCTCAATGAGCAGTTCTTC	CASSYSGIGHLNEQFF
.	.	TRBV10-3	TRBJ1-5	TGTGCCATCAGTGAGTCCCCTGGGGGTCAGCCCCAGCATTTT	CAISESPGGQPQHF
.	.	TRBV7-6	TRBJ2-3	TGTGCCAGCAGCTTATTTGGGGGGAATACGCAGTATTTT	CASSLFGGNTQYF
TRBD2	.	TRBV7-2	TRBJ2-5	TGTGCCAGCAACATAGGACTAGCGCTGGGACAAGAGACCCAGTACTTC	CASNIGLALGQETQYF
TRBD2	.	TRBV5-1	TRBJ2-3	TGCGCCAGCAGCTGGGAGCGGGGGGGCGGCACAGATACGCAGTATTTT	CASSWERGGGTDTQYF
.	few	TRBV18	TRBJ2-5	TGTGCCAGCTCACCACGGGTGAGAGAAGAGACCCAGTACTTC	CASSPRVREETQYF
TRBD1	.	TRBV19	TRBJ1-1	TGTGCCAGTAGTGACAGGGCGAACATGAACACTGAAGCTTTCTTT	CASSDRANMNTEAFF
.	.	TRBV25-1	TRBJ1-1	TGTGCCAGCAGTGCTGGGAGGTTAACTGAAGCTTTCTTT	CASSAGRLTEAFF
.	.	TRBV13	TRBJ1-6	TGTGCCAGCAGCTTTATGGGGGAAAGCTCCTATAATTCACCCCTCCACTTT	CASSFMGESSYNSPLHF
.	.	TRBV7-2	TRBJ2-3	TGTGCCAGCAGCTTAGCAGGGGGGGGTACGCAGTATTTT	CASSLAGGGTQYF
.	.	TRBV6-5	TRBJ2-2	TGTGCCAGCAGAACACCAGGCACCGGGGAGCTGTTTTTT	CASRTPGTGELFF
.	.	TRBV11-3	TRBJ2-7	TGTGCCAGCAGCTTAAGGGCAGGTAGCTCCTACGAGCAGTACTTC	CASSLRAGSSYEQYF
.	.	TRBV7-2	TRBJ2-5	TGTGCCAGCAGCTTAGATGGTGGTGTGACCCAGTACTTC	CASSLDGGVTQYF
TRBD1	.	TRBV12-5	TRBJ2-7	TGTGCTAGTGGTTTGGAAACAGGGGTCGGCGAGCAGTACTTC	CASGLETGVGEQYF
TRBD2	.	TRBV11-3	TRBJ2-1	TGTGCCAGCAGCGCCGGGACTAGCGGGGGGGCCGTTGAGCAGTTCTTC	CASSAGTSGGAVEQFF
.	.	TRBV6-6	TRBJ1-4	TGTGCCAGCAGTTACGGCAATTACGGGGAAAAACTGTTTTTT	CASSYGNYGEKLFF
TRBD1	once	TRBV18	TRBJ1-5	TGTGCCAGCTCACCCCGGATCGGGACAGGGGCGGATCAGCCCCAGCATTTT	CASSPRIGTGADQPQHF
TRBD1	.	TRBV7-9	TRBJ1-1	TGTGCCAGCAGCTCACCAAGGGGGCAGGACACTGAAGCTTTCTTT	CASSSPRGQDTEAFF
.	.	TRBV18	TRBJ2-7	TGTGCCAGCTCGCCAGCCCTAGGCGAGCAGTACTTC	CASSPALGEQYF
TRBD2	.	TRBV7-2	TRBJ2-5	TGTGCCAGCAGCCCAGAGCGGGGGGGCCGAGAGACCCAGTACTTC	CASSPERGGRETQYF